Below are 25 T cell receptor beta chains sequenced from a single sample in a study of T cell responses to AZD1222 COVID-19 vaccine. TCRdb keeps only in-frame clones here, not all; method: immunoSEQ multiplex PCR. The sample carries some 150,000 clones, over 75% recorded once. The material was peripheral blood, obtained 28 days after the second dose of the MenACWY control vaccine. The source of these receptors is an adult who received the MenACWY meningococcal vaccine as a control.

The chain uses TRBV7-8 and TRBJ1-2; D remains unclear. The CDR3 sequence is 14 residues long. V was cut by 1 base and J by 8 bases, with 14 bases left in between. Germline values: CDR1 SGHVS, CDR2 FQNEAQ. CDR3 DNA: TGTGCCAGCAGCTTAGGTATTAGGGAAGGAGGCTACACCTTC. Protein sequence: CASSLGIREGGYTF.

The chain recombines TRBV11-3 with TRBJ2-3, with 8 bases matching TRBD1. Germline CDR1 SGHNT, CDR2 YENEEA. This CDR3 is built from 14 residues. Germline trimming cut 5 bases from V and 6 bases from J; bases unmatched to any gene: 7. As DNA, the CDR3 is TGTGCCAGCAGCCTAGGGGGGACAGGCGATACGCAGTATTTT. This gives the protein CASSLGGTGDTQYF.

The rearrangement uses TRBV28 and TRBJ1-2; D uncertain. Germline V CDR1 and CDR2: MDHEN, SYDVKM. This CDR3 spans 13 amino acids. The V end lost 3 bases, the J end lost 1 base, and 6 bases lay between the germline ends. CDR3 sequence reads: CASSLAVNYGYTF. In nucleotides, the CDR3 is TGTGCCAGCAGTTTGGCGGTTAACTATGGCTACACCTTC.

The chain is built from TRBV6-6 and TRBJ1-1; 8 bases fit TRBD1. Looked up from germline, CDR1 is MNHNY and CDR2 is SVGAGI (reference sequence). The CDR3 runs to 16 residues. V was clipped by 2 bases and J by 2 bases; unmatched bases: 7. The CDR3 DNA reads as TGTGCCAGCAGTTACCAACACAGGGGGAGCAACACTGAAGCTTTCTTT. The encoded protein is CASSYQHRGSNTEAFF.

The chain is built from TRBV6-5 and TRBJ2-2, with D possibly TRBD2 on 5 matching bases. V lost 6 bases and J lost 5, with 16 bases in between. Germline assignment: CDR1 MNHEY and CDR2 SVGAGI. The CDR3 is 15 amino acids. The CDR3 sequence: CASSRRQETTGELFF. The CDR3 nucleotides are TGTGCCAGCAGCAGGAGGCAGGAAACAACCGGGGAGCTGTTTTTT.

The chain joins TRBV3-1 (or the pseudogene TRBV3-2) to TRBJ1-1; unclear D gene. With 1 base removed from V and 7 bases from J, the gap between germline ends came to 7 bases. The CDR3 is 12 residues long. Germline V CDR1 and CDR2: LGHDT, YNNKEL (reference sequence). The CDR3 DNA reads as TGTGCCAGCAGCCAAGGAAGGAGTGAAGCTTTCTTT. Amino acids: CASSQGRSEAFF.

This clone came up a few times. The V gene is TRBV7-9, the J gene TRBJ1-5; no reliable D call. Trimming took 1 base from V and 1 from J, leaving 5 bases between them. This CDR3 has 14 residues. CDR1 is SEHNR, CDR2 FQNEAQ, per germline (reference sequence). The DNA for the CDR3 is TGTGCCAGCAGCTTAGAGCCCAGCAATCAGCCCCAGCATTTT. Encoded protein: CASSLEPSNQPQHF.

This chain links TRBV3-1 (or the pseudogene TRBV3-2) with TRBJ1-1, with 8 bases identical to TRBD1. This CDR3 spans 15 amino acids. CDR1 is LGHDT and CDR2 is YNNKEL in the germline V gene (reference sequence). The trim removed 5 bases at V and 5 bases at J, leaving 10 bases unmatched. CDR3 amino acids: CASSSTGQGGTEAFF. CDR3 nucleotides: TGTGCCAGCAGCTCGACCGGACAGGGAGGGACTGAAGCTTTCTTT.

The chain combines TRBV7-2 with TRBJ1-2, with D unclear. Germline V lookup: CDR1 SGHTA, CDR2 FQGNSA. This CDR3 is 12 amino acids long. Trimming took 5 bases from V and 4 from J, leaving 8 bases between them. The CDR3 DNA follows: TGTGCCAGCAGCCAGACCGGCTATGGCTACACCTTC. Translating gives CASSQTGYGYTF.

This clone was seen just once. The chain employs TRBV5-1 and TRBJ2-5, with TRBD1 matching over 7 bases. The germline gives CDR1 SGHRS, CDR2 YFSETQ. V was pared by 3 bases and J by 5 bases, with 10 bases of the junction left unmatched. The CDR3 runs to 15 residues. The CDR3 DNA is TGCGCCAGCAGCTCGACAGGGATTGAAGGTGAGACCCAGTACTTC. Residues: CASSSTGIEGETQYF.

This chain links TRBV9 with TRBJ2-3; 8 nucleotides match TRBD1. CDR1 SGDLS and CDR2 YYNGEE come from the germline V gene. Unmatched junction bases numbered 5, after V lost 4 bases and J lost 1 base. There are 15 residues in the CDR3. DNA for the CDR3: TGTGCCAGCAGCTCCAAGACAGGGGGCACAGATACGCAGTATTTT. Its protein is CASSSKTGGTDTQYF.

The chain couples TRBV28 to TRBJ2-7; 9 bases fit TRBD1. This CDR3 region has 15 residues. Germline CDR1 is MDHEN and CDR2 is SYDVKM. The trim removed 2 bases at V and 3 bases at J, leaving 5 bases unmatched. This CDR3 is CASSLHGTGRYEQYF. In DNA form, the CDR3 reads TGTGCCAGCAGTTTACACGGGACAGGGCGCTACGAGCAGTACTTC.

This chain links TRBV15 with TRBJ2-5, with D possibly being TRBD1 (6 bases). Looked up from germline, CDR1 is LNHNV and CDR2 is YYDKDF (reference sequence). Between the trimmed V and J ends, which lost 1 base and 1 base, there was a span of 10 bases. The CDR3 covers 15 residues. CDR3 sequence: CATSRVSRGQETQYF. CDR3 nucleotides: TGTGCCACCAGCAGAGTGTCCAGGGGCCAAGAGACCCAGTACTTC.

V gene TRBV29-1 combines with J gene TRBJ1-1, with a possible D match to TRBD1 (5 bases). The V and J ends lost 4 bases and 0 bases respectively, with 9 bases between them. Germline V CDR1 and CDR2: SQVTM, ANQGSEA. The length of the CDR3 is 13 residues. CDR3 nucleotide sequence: TGCAGCGTTGGAGTGGGGGTGAACACTGAAGCTTTCTTT. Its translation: CSVGVGVNTEAFF. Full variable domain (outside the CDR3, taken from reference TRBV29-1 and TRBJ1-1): SAVISQKPSRDICQRGTSLTIQCQVDSQVTMMFWYRQQPGQSLTLIATANQGSEATYESGFVIDKFPISRPNLTFSTLTVSNMSPEDSSIYLCSVGVGVNTEAFFGQGTRLTVV.

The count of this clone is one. The CDR3 DNA is TGTGCCTGGAGTCGCCGGGACAAAGACACTGAAGCTTTCTTT. Its translation: CAWSRRDKDTEAFF. V is TRBV30 and J is TRBJ1-1, with a possible D match to TRBD1 (6 bases). Germline V gives CDR1 GTSNPN, CDR2 SVGIG (reference sequence). V was shortened by 2 bases and J by 3 bases, with 13 bases between the two germline ends. This CDR3 has 14 residues.

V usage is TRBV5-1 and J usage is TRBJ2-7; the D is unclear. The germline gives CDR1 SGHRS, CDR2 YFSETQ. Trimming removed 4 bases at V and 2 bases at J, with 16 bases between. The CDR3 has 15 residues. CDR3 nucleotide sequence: TGCGCCAGCAGCCCCCTTACCAGCAAGGCCTACGAGCAGTACTTC. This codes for CASSPLTSKAYEQYF.

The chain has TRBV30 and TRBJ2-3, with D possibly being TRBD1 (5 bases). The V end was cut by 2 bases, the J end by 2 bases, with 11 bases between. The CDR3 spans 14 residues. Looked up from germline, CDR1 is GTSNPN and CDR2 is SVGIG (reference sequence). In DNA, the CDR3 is TGTGCCTGGAGTCCTACAGGCCCCACAGATACGCAGTATTTT. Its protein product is CAWSPTGPTDTQYF.

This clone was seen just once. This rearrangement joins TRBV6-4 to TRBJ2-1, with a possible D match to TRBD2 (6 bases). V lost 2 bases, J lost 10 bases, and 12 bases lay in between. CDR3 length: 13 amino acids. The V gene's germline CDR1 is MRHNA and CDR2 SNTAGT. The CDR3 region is CASSDRGAGEQFF. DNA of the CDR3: TGTGCCAGCAGTGACCGAGGGGCGGGGGAGCAGTTCTTC.

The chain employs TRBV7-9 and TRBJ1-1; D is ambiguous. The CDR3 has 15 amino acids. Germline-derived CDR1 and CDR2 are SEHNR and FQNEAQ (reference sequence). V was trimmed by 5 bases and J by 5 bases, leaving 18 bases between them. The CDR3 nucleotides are TGTGCCAGCAGCCTAGGAGGGATTTCGGGGACTGAAGCTTTCTTT. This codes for CASSLGGISGTEAFF.

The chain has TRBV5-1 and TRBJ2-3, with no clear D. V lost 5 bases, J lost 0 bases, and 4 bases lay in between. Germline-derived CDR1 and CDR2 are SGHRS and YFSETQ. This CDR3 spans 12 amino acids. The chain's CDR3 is CASSQSTDTQYF. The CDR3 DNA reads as TGCGCCAGCAGTCAAAGCACAGATACGCAGTATTTT.

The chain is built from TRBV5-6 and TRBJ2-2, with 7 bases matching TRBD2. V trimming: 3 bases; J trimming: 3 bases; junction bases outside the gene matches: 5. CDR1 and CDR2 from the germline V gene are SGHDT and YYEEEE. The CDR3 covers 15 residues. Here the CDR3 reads CASSWRLADTGELFF. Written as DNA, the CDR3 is TGTGCCAGCAGCTGGAGACTAGCCGACACCGGGGAGCTGTTTTTT.

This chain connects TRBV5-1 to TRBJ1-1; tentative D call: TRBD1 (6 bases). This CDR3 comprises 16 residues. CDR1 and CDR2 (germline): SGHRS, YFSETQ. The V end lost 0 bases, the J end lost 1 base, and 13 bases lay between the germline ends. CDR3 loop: CASSLVAGDSNTEAFF. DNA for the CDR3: TGCGCCAGCAGCTTGGTCGCAGGGGACTCGAACACTGAAGCTTTCTTT. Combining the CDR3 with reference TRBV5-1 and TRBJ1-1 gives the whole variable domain KAGVTQTPRYLIKTRGQQVTLSCSPISGHRSVSWYQQTPGQGLQFLFEYFSETQRNKGNFPGRFSGRQFSNSRSEMNVSTLELGDSALYLCASSLVAGDSNTEAFFGQGTRLTVV.

The CDR3 is CASRTKRDRDSPLHF. The CDR3 nucleotides read TGTGCCAGCAGGACTAAACGGGACAGGGATTCACCCCTCCACTTT. The V gene is TRBV28, the J gene TRBJ1-6; TRBD1 agrees at 9 bases. This CDR3 comprises 15 residues. Losses at the gene ends were 6 bases for V and 8 bases for J; bases not matched to a gene: 8. The V gene's germline CDR1 is MDHEN and CDR2 SYDVKM.

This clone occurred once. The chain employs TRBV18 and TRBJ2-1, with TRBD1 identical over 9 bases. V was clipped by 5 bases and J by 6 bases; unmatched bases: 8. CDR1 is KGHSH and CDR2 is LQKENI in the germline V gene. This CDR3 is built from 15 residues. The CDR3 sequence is CASSEGQGVSNEQFF. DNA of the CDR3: TGTGCCAGCTCAGAGGGACAGGGTGTTAGCAATGAGCAGTTCTTC.

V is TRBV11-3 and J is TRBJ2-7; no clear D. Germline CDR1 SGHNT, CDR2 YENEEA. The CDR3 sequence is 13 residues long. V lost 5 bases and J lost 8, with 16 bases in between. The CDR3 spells CASSPGGLRQQYF. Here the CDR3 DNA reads TGTGCCAGCAGCCCCGGCGGCCTTAGACAGCAGTACTTC.